The 17 T cell receptor beta chains reported below all come from one sample, sequenced in a study of T-cell memory formation after mild COVID-19. TCRdb re-called the 5' RACE reads with MiXCR, one entry per CDR3 protein. The data contain about 150,000 distinct CDR3 sequences, roughly 30% of them singletons. The sequenced sample was PBMCs or a T cell subset sorted from them (not recorded which). These receptors were taken from an adult woman who had mild COVID-19 (a few samples of this study predate the infection). Cell type and time point are not known.

The chain employs TRBV2 and TRBJ1-2; 9 positions agree with TRBD1. Germline V gene data show CDR1 as SNHLY and CDR2 as FYNNEI. The junction had 21 bases not matched to a gene; V was cut back by 2 bases and J by 2 bases. The CDR3 covers 21 residues. In DNA, the CDR3 is TGTGCCAGCAGTGAATCGGTGACGGCCGGATCCCCGGGACAGGGAAACTATGGCTACACCTTC. This encodes CASSESVTAGSPGQGNYGYTF.

The genes are TRBV12-3 or TRBV12-4 and TRBJ2-2, with 10 bases fitting TRBD2. The V segment lost 5 bases and the J segment 5 bases; nucleotides outside the gene matches: 5. The CDR3 extends over 15 amino acids. The CDR3 here is CASSTMTSGTGELFF. In DNA, the CDR3 is TGTGCCAGCAGTACTATGACTAGCGGGACCGGGGAGCTGTTTTTT.

This clonotype occurred many times. The gene calls are TRBV4-3 and TRBJ2-1; the D call may be TRBD1 or TRBD2 (5 bases each). Trimming took 4 bases from V and 7 from J, leaving 11 bases between them. CDR3 size: 13 residues. Germline V gene data show CDR1 as LGHNA and CDR2 as YSLEER. The CDR3 nucleotides read TGCGCCAGCAGCCTCCGGGGCCTGAATGAGCAGTTCTTC. Its protein is CASSLRGLNEQFF.

This clonotype was found once. V usage is TRBV9 and J usage is TRBJ1-1; D is perhaps TRBD1 (5 bases). Germline V gene sequence: CDR1 SGDLS, CDR2 YYNGEE. The CDR3 extends over 15 amino acids. V was shortened by 4 bases and J by 4 bases, with 17 bases between the two germline ends. The DNA of the CDR3 is TGTGCCAGCAGCCATGACGGGGGGGGTTCCACTGAAGCTTTCTTT. Protein: CASSHDGGGSTEAFF.

The V gene is TRBV9, the J gene TRBJ2-1; 8 bases fit TRBD1. This CDR3 is 16 amino acids long. Trimming at V came to 0 bases and at J to 0 bases, leaving 2 bases not matched to a gene. Looked up from germline, CDR1 is SGDLS and CDR2 is YYNGEE. The CDR3 DNA sequence: TGTGCCAGCAGCGTAGCAACAGGGGGCTCCTACAATGAGCAGTTCTTC. Amino acid sequence: CASSVATGGSYNEQFF.

This clonotype has just a few counts. The chain links TRBV15 to TRBJ1-6; D is ambiguous. With 0 bases removed from V and 7 bases from J, the gap between germline ends came to 10 bases. Germline values: CDR1 LNHNV, CDR2 YYDKDF (reference sequence). The CDR3 has 15 residues. The CDR3 protein is CATSREYVVNSPLHF. CDR3 bases: TGTGCCACCAGCAGAGAATATGTCGTAAATTCACCCCTCCACTTT. The entire variable domain, with the rest obtained from reference TRBV15 and TRBJ1-6, is as follows: DAMVIQNPRYQVTQFGKPVTLSCSQTLNHNVMYWYQQKSSQAPKLLFHYYDKDFNNEADTPDNFQSRRPNTSFCFLDIRSPGLGDTAMYLCATSREYVVNSPLHFGNGTRLTVT.

This chain uses TRBV2 with TRBJ2-3, with a weak D call TRBD1 (5 bases). The V gene's germline CDR1 is SNHLY and CDR2 FYNNEI. The V end was cut by 6 bases, the J end by 4 bases, with 17 bases between. The length of the CDR3 is 15 residues. Written as DNA, the CDR3 is TGTGCCAGCAGCTTTGACAGTCCCTCGTCAGATACGCAGTATTTT. Translated: CASSFDSPSSDTQYF.

V gene TRBV12-3 or TRBV12-4 combines with J gene TRBJ1-2, with 12 bases identical to TRBD1. This CDR3 has 18 amino acids. J gave up 2 bases and V 6 bases, and 13 bases lay outside the gene matches. Here the CDR3 DNA reads TGTGCCAGCAGCTTCCGGGACAGGGGGCCCTTCGAAAACTATGGCTACACCTTC. This translates into CASSFRDRGPFENYGYTF.

This clonotype was found a few times. The V call is TRBV6-4, the J call TRBJ2-3; 9 nucleotides line up with TRBD2. Germline lookup yields CDR1 MRHNA and CDR2 SNTAGT. The V gene end was trimmed by 6 bases and the J gene end by 5 bases; junction bases not matched to a gene: 9. This CDR3 region has 15 residues. Here the CDR3 reads CASSPQAGGGDTQYF. DNA of the CDR3: TGTGCCAGCAGCCCCCAAGCGGGGGGTGGAGATACGCAGTATTTT.

In its sample, this clonotype was seen a few times. The chain carries TRBV9 and TRBJ2-1, with D possibly being TRBD1 or TRBD2 (6 bases each). The CDR3 loop spans 15 amino acids. Between the trimmed V and J ends, which lost 3 bases and 6 bases, there was a span of 16 bases. CDR1 is SGDLS and CDR2 is YYNGEE in the germline V gene. This CDR3 is CASSAYGGPSNEQFF. The CDR3 DNA is TGTGCCAGCAGCGCCTATGGGGGGCCGAGCAATGAGCAGTTCTTC.

The chain has TRBV24-1 and TRBJ2-7; 10 bases line up with TRBD2. This CDR3 has 15 residues. The germline gives CDR1 KGHDR, CDR2 SFDVKD. Unmatched junction bases numbered 4, after V lost 3 bases and J lost 3 bases. The CDR3 nucleotides read TGTGCCACCAGTGATCCGACTAGCGGGCTCTACGAGCAGTACTTC. It yields the protein CATSDPTSGLYEQYF.

This chain connects TRBV2 to TRBJ2-2; no clear D gene. Germline V lookup: CDR1 SNHLY, CDR2 FYNNEI. This CDR3 region has 12 residues. With 2 bases removed from V and 6 bases from J, the gap between germline ends came to 4 bases. Here the CDR3 reads CASSEYAGELFF. The CDR3 DNA is TGTGCCAGCAGTGAATACGCCGGGGAGCTGTTTTTT. The variable domain in full, with the rest retrieved from reference TRBV2 and TRBJ2-2, is EPEVTQTPSHQVTQMGQEVILRCVPISNHLYFYWYRQILGQKVEFLVSFYNNEISEKSEIFDDQFSVERPDGSNFTLKIRSTKLEDSAMYFCASSEYAGELFFGEGSRLTVL.

This clonotype was detected a few times. This chain joins TRBV20-1 and TRBJ1-2; D gene ambiguous. The V and J ends lost 5 bases and 5 bases respectively, with 12 bases between them. The CDR3 runs 12 residues. Germline V gene data show CDR1 as DFQATT and CDR2 as SNEGSKA (reference sequence). The CDR3 sequence is CSAQVPTYGYTF. As DNA, the CDR3 is TGCAGTGCTCAGGTCCCAACATATGGCTACACCTTC.

The J gene is TRBJ2-7, the V gene TRBV7-9; 7 positions agree with TRBD1. CDR3 length: 14 residues. The V gene's germline CDR1 is SEHNR and CDR2 FQNEAQ (reference sequence). Trimming cost V 5 bases and J 2 bases; bases outside gene matches: 6. The CDR3 DNA is TGTGCCAGCAGCAGCTGGGACAGACCCTACGAGCAGTACTTC. Its protein product is CASSSWDRPYEQYF.

The DNA for the CDR3 is TGTGCCAGCAGTCCCGGAGGACAGGAACGCTACGAGCAGTACTTC. Residues: CASSPGGQERYEQYF. V is TRBV27 and J is TRBJ2-7; 7 nucleotides line up with TRBD1. The CDR3 extends over 15 amino acids. Trimming at V came to 5 bases and at J to 3 bases, leaving 10 bases not matched to a gene. CDR1 is MNHEY and CDR2 is SMNVEV in the germline V gene (reference sequence).

This clonotype was seen many times. The chain links TRBV5-1 to TRBJ2-1; D is ambiguous. CDR1 and CDR2 (germline): SGHRS, YFSETQ. Trimming stripped 0 bases from V and 8 bases from J, with 12 bases between. The CDR3 length is 14 residues. The CDR3 coding sequence is TGCGCCAGCAGCTTGGTTGGTGAATCGGATGAGCAGTTCTTC. It codes for CASSLVGESDEQFF.

V gene TRBV6-2 or TRBV6-3 combines with J gene TRBJ2-5; D is tentatively TRBD1 or TRBD2 (5 bases each). CDR3 length: 18 amino acids. Germline CDR1 reads MNHEY; CDR2 reads SVGEGT. The V and J ends lost 5 bases and 4 bases respectively, with 26 bases between them. CDR3 loop: CASSEGSRGPPGVETQYF. CDR3 nucleotide sequence: TGTGCCAGCAGTGAAGGATCCCGGGGCCCCCCCGGAGTAGAGACCCAGTACTTC.